The rows below give T cell receptor beta chains drawn from one sample of a study of cytomegalovirus exposure and HLA in healthy donors. Method: immunoSEQ multiplex PCR; TCRdb's copy keeps in-frame clones and lacks some. The data show around 170,000 clones, with 70% to 80% seen just once and approximately 1.5% held by the top ten. The sequenced sample was PBMCs. Every receptor here comes from a male donor in good health and CMV-seronegative. CDR3s include the opening cysteine and the closing phenylalanine or tryptophan. The D gene is left open where the match is weak. Clone size, where shown, is once, few, many, or a class for clones that have expanded.

size: .; D: .; V: TRBV19; J: TRBJ1-3; DNA: TGTGCCACAACGGCGGACTCTGGAAACACCATATATTTT; CDR3: CATTADSGNTIYF
size: .; D: TRBD2; V: TRBV2; J: TRBJ2-7; DNA: TGTGCCAGCAGTGAAGGACTAGCGGGGGGCTACGAGCAGTACTTC; CDR3: CASSEGLAGGYEQYF
size: once; D: .; V: TRBV9; J: TRBJ1-5; DNA: TGTGCCAGCAGCCTGAACGGTGAGGTGGTCAATCAGCCCCAGCATTTT; CDR3: CASSLNGEVVNQPQHF
size: .; D: TRBD1; V: TRBV7-2; J: TRBJ1-4; DNA: TGTGCCAGCAGCCCCGTGGCTACAGGGGCTAATGAAAAACTGTTTTTT; CDR3: CASSPVATGANEKLFF
size: .; D: TRBD2; V: TRBV19; J: TRBJ2-7; DNA: TGTGCCAGTAGTACTTGGACTAGCTCCTACGAGCAGTACTTC; CDR3: CASSTWTSSYEQYF
size: .; D: .; V: TRBV5-4; J: TRBJ2-3; DNA: TGTGCCAGCAGCTCCCGTATAGGCTCGGGATATACGCAGTATTTT; CDR3: CASSSRIGSGYTQYF
size: few; D: .; V: TRBV12-5; J: TRBJ1-1; DNA: TGTGCTAGTGGTTTGAGGGAGGAGCAGCCTTTCTTT; CDR3: CASGLREEQPFF
size: .; D: TRBD1; V: TRBV5-1; J: TRBJ1-4; DNA: TGCGCCAGCAGCTACGAGACCACAGGGGAATCCCGAACTAATGAAAAACTGTTTTTT; CDR3: CASSYETTGESRTNEKLFF
size: .; D: .; V: TRBV11-2; J: TRBJ2-3; DNA: TGTGCCAGCAGCTTAGGGACCCAAACAGGGTTAGATACGCAGTATTTT; CDR3: CASSLGTQTGLDTQYF
size: .; D: .; V: TRBV5-1; J: TRBJ2-6; DNA: TGCGCCAGCAGCTATTCTTCTGGGGCCAACGTCCTGACTTTC; CDR3: CASSYSSGANVLTF
size: .; D: TRBD2; V: TRBV7-2; J: TRBJ2-2; DNA: TGTGCCAGCAGCTTCCCAGGGCGGGGGGCCCCGAACACCGGGGAGCTGTTTTTT; CDR3: CASSFPGRGAPNTGELFF
size: .; D: .; V: TRBV2; J: TRBJ2-7; DNA: TGTGCCAGCAGTGAACAGGGTCGAGACGAGCAGTACTTC; CDR3: CASSEQGRDEQYF
size: .; D: .; V: TRBV7-6; J: TRBJ2-2; DNA: TGTGCCAGCAGCTTAGCTGCGATTAACACCGGGGAGCTGTTTTTT; CDR3: CASSLAAINTGELFF
size: .; D: .; V: TRBV2; J: TRBJ1-2; DNA: TGTGCCAGCAAAACAGCGGCGCATGGCTACACCTTC; CDR3: CASKTAAHGYTF
size: .; D: TRBD2; V: TRBV13; J: TRBJ2-2; DNA: TGTGCCAGCGTGAAGGGGACTAGCCGAAACACCGGGGAGCTGTTTTTT; CDR3: CASVKGTSRNTGELFF
size: few; D: .; V: TRBV10-3; J: TRBJ2-3; DNA: TGTGCCATCAGCATGGACTTCGGTAGCACAGATACGCAGTATTTT; CDR3: CAISMDFGSTDTQYF
size: .; D: .; V: TRBV29-1; J: TRBJ2-3; DNA: TGCAGCGGGAGACTGGAGGATACGCAGTATTTT; CDR3: CSGRLEDTQYF
size: .; D: .; V: TRBV20-1; J: TRBJ2-1; DNA: TGCAGTGCTAGAGCCGGGAATGAGCAGTTCTTC; CDR3: CSARAGNEQFF
size: .; D: .; V: TRBV7-9; J: TRBJ1-5; DNA: TGTGCCAGCAGCTTAGTAGGGGCATCGTACAATCAGCCCCAGCATTTT; CDR3: CASSLVGASYNQPQHF
size: .; D: .; V: TRBV18; J: TRBJ1-5; DNA: TGTGCCAGCTCCCGCACGGGGAGCAATCAGCCCCAGCATTTT; CDR3: CASSRTGSNQPQHF
size: .; D: TRBD1; V: TRBV4-3; J: TRBJ2-3; DNA: TGCGCCAGCAGCCAGGAGACAGGGGGCAAATTTAATACGCAGTATTTT; CDR3: CASSQETGGKFNTQYF
size: .; D: .; V: TRBV28; J: TRBJ2-1; DNA: TGTGCCAGCAGCCGGGGGAGGTCCTCCTACAATGAGCAGTTCTTC; CDR3: CASSRGRSSYNEQFF
size: .; D: TRBD1; V: TRBV29-1; J: TRBJ1-2; DNA: TGCAGCGTTGAAAAGGGGGCGCGGGGCTACACCTTC; CDR3: CSVEKGARGYTF
size: .; D: TRBD1; V: TRBV5-4; J: TRBJ2-2; DNA: TGTGCCAGCAGGCAGGGGGCGACCGGGGAGCTGTTTTTT; CDR3: CASRQGATGELFF